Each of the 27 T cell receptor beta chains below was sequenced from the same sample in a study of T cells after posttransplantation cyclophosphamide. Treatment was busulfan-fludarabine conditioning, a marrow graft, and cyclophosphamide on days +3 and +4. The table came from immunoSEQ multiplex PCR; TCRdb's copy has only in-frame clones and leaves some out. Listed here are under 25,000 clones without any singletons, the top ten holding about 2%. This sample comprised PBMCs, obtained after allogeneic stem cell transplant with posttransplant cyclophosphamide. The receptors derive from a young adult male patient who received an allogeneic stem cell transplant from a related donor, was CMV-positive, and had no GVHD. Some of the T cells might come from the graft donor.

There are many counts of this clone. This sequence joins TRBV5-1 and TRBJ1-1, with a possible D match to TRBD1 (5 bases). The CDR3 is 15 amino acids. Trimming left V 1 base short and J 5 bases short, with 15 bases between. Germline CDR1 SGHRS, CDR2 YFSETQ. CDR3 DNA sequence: TGCGCCAGCAGCTTGTTGGCGGGGCTGGGGACTGAAGCTTTCTTT. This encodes CASSLLAGLGTEAFF.

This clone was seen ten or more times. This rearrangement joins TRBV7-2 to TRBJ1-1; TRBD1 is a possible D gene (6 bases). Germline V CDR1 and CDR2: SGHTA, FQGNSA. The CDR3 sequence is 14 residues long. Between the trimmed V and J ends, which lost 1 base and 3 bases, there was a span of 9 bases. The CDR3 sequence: CASSLVYRDTEAFF. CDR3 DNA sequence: TGTGCCAGCAGCTTAGTATACAGGGACACTGAAGCTTTCTTT.

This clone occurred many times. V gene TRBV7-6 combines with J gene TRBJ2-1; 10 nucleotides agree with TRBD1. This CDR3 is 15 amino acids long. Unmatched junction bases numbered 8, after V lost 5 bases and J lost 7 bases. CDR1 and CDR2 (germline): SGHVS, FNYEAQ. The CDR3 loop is CASSRTGGTGNEQFF. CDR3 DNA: TGTGCCAGCAGCCGGACAGGGGGGACAGGGAATGAGCAGTTCTTC.

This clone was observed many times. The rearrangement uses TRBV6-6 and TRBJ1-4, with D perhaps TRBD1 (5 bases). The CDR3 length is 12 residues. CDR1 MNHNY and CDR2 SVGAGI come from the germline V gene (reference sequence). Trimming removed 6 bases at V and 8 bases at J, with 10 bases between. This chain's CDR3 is CASRQGGEKLFF. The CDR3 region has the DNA TGTGCCAGCAGGCAGGGCGGCGAAAAACTGTTTTTT.

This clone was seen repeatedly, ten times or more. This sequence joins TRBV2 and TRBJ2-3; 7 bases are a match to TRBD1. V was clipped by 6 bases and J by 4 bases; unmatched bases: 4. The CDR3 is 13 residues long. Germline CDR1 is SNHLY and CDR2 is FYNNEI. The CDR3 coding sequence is TGTGCCAGCAGAGCAACAGGGGCAGATACGCAGTATTTT. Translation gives CASRATGADTQYF. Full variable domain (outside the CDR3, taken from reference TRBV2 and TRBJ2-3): EPEVTQTPSHQVTQMGQEVILRCVPISNHLYFYWYRQILGQKVEFLVSFYNNEISEKSEIFDDQFSVERPDGSNFTLKIRSTKLEDSAMYFCASRATGADTQYFGPGTRLTVL.

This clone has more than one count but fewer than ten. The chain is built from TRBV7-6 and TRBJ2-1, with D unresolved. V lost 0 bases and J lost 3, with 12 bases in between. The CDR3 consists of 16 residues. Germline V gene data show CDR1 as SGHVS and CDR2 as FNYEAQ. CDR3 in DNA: TGTGCCAGCAGCTTAGCGCCTGTAAGAGACTACAATGAGCAGTTCTTC. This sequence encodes CASSLAPVRDYNEQFF.

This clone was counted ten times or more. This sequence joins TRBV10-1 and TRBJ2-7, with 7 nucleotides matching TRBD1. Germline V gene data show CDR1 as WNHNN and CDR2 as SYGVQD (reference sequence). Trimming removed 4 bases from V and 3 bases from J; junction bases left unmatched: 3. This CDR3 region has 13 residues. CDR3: CASSAAGGYEQYF. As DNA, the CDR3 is TGCGCCAGCAGTGCGGCAGGGGGCTACGAGCAGTACTTC.

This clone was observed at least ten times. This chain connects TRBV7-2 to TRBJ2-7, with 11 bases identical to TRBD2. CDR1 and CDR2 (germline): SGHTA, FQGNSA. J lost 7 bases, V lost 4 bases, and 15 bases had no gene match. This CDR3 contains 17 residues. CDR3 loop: CASSSSGLAENHREQYF. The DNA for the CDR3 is TGTGCCAGCAGCTCCTCGGGACTAGCGGAGAATCATCGGGAGCAGTACTTC.

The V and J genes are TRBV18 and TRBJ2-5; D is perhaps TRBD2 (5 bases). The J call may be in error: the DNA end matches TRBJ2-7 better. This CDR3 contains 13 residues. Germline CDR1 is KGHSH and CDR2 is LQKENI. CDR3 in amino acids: CASSGRVTYEQYF. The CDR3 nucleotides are TGTGCCAGCTCCGGGCGGGTGACCTACGAGCAGTACTTC.

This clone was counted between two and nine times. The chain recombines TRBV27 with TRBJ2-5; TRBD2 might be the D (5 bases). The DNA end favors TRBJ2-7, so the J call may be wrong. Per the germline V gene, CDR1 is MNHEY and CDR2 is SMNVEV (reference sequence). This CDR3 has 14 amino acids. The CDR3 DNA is TGTGCCAGCAGTTTGGACCTAGCCTACGACGAGCAGTACTTC. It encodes CASSLDLAYDEQYF.

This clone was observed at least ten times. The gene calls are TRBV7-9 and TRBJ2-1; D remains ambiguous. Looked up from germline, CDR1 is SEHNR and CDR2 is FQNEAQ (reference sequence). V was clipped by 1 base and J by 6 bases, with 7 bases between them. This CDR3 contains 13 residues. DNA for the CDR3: TGTGCCAGCAGCTTAGTCTTAGTCAATGAGCAGTTCTTC. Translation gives CASSLVLVNEQFF.

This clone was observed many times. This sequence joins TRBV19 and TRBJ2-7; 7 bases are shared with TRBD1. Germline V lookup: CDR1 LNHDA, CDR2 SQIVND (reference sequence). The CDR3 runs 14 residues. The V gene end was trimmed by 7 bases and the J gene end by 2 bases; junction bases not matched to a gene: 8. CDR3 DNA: TGTGCCAGTAAGGCGTCAGGGGGTCCCTACGAGCAGTACTTC. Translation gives CASKASGGPYEQYF.

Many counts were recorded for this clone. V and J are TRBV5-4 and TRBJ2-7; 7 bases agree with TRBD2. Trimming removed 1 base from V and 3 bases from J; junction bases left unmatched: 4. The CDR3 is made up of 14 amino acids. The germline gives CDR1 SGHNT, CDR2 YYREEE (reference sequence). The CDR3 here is CASSLRGSIYEQYF. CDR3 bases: TGTGCCAGCAGCTTGCGCGGGAGCATCTACGAGCAGTACTTC.

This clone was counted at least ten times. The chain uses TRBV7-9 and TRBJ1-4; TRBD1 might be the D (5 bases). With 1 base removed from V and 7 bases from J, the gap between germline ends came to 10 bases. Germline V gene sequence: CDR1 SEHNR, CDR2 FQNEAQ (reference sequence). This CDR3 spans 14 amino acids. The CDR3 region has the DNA TGTGCCAGCAGCTTAGTTGGGGCCCGTGAAAAACTGTTTTTT. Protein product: CASSLVGAREKLFF.

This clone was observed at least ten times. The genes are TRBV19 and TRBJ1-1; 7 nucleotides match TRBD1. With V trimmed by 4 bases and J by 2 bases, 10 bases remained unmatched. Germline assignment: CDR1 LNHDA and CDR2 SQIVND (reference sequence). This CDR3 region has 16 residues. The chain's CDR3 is CASSSPRTGHNTEAFF. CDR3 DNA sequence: TGTGCCAGTAGTAGCCCCCGGACAGGCCACAACACTGAAGCTTTCTTT.

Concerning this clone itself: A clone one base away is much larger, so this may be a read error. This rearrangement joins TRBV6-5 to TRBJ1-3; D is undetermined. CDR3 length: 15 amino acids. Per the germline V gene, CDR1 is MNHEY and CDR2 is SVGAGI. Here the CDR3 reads CTSSYSYGSGNTIYF. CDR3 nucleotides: TGTACCAGCAGTTACTCGTACGGGTCTGGAAACACCATATATTTT.

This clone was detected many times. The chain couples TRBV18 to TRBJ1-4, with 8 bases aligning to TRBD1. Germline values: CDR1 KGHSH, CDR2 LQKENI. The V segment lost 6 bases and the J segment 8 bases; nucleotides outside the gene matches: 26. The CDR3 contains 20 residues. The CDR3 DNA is TGTGCCAGCTCCAAGTCGCAGTCCGGCCATCTCGGACAGGGAAGGGAAAAACTGTTTTTT. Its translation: CASSKSQSGHLGQGREKLFF.

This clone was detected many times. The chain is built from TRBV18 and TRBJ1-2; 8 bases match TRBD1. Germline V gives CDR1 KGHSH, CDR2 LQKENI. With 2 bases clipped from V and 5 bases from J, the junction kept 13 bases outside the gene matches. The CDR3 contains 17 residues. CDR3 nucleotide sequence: TGTGCCAGCTCACCAGAGCAGGGGGCGTTATTGGGGTATGGCTACACCTTC. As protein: CASSPEQGALLGYGYTF.

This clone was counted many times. CDR3 loop: CASSPRTVYNEQFF. CDR3 sequence (DNA): TGTGCCAGCAGCCCCCGGACAGTTTACAATGAGCAGTTCTTC. This chain uses TRBV9 with TRBJ2-1; weak D call: TRBD1 (6 bases). V shed 4 bases and J shed 4 bases, with 12 bases lying between them. CDR3 length: 14 amino acids. The germline gives CDR1 SGDLS, CDR2 YYNGEE.

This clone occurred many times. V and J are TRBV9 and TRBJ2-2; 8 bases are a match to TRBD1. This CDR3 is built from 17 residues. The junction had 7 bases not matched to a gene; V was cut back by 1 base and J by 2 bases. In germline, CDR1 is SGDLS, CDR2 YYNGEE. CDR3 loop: CASSVNQGALNTGELFF. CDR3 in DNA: TGTGCCAGCAGCGTAAATCAGGGGGCGCTTAACACCGGGGAGCTGTTTTTT.

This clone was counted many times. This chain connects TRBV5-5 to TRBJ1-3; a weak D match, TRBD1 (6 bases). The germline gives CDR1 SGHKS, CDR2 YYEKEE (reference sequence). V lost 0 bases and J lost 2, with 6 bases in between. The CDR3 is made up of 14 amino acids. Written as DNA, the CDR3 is TGTGCCAGCAGCTTGGACAGGGCTGGAAACACCATATATTTT. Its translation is CASSLDRAGNTIYF.

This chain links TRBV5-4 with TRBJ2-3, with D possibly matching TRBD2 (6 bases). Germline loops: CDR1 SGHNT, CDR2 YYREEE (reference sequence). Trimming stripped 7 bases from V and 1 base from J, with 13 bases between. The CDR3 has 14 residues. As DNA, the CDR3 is TGTGCCAGCGGCGCGCCGGGGGGCACAGATACGCAGTATTTT. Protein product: CASGAPGGTDTQYF.

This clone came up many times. The CDR3 loop is CASSPPVASGATGELFF. For the CDR3, the DNA is TGTGCCAGCAGCCCTCCGGTGGCTAGCGGGGCCACCGGGGAGCTGTTTTTT. The J gene is TRBJ2-2, the V gene TRBV11-3; 9 bases match TRBD2. The CDR3 is 17 residues long. The trim removed 5 bases at V and 4 bases at J, leaving 11 bases unmatched. Germline CDR1 reads SGHNT; CDR2 reads YENEEA.

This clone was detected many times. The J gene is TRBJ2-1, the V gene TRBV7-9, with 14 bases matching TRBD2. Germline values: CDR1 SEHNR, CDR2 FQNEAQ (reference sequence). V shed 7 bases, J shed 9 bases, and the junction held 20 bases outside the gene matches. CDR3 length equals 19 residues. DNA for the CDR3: TGTGCCAGCATTACTCACCCTCAGGGACTAGCGGGAGTGGGGCGTGAGCAGTTCTTC. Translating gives CASITHPQGLAGVGREQFF.

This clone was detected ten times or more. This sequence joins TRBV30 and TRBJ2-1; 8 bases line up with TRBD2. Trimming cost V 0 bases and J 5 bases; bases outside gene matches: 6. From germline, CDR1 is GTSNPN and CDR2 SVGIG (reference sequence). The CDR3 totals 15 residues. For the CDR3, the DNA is TGTGCCTGGAGTGTACCAACTAGCGGAAACAATGAGCAGTTCTTC. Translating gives CAWSVPTSGNNEQFF. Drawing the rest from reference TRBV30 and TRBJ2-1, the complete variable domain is SQTIHQWPATLVQPVGSPLSLECTVEGTSNPNLYWYRQAAGRGLQLLFYSVGIGQISSEVPQNLSASRPQDRQFILSSKKLLLSDSGFYLCAWSVPTSGNNEQFFGPGTRLTVL.

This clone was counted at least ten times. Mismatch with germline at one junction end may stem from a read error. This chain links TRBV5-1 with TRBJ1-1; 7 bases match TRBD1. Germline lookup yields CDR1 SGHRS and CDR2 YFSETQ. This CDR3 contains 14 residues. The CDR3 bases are TGCGCCAGCATCTTGGCTGCAGGGGGCACTGAAGCTTTCTTT. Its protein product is CASILAAGGTEAFF.

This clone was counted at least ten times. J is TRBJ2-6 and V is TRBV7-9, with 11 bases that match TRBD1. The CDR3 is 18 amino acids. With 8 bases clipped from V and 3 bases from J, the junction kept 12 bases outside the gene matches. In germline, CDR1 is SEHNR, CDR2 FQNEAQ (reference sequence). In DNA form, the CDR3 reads TGTGCCAGCTCCCCCTTACAGGGACAGGGGGTTGGGGCCAACGTCCTGACTTTC. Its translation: CASSPLQGQGVGANVLTF.